This T cell receptor (beta chain) was sequenced in a study of T cell responses to AZD1222 COVID-19 vaccine. The study, taken as a whole, reports: Just a handful of people given AZD1222 tested seropositive at baseline. A mostly white British donor set with more females was recruited, and clonal diversity was possibly underestimated.

The method was immunoSEQ multiplex PCR; TCRdb's version includes in-frame clones alone and lacks a portion of them. The table has some 150,000 clones, around 90% seen once. Of note for this clone: Its antigen is still unknown.

There are 13 residues in the CDR3. Germline CDR1 reads LGHNA; CDR2 reads YSLEER. Trimming took off 6 bases at V and 4 bases at J, with 12 bases between the two ends. The rearrangement joins TRBV4-3 to TRBJ2-5, with D unresolved. The sequence was obtained from an adult in good health. This material consisted of peripheral blood, taken on day 0 of AZD1222 vaccination. CDR3 amino acids: CASSKLIRETQYF. In DNA, the CDR3 is TGCGCCAGCAGTAAGTTAATTAGAGAGACCCAGTACTTC.